The text below deals with one TCR beta chain. How the authors handled the data: Estimates of nucleated cell counts were drawn from the amplification of reference gene primers. Produced via immunoSEQ multiplex PCR; TCRdb's table is partial and in-frame only. Clonal size and the V and J genes are those of that table, whereas D and trimming came from the DNA. Here the sample spans about 210,000 clones, 88% being singletons. The data were taken from a study of blood T cell repertoires in COVID-19. On the study more broadly: Samples came from the United States, Italy and Spain, spanning acute and convalescent COVID-19. In each case, the material was cDNA or gDNA derived from T cells, B-cell-depleted T cells, or PBMCs.

V lost 2 bases and J lost 7; bases outside the gene matches: 9. Germline V CDR1 and CDR2: MGHRA, YSYEKL. CDR3 size: 16 residues. Sequencing was carried out using PBMCs or T cells enriched from blood (not recorded which). V is TRBV4-1 and J is TRBJ1-4; 8 nucleotides line up with TRBD1. This TCR was recovered from a woman aged 35 to 49 with acute COVID-19. The CDR3 sequence: CASSQSQGARGEKLFF. Written as DNA, the CDR3 is TGCGCCAGCAGCCAATCTCAGGGGGCAAGAGGTGAAAAACTGTTTTTT.